Below are 8 T cell receptor beta chains sequenced from a single sample in a study of T cell changes during pregnancy in multiple sclerosis. Profiling relied on immunoSEQ multiplex PCR, and the TCRdb table lists in-frame clones only, not all of them. The profile shows around 88,000 clones, around 92% of them singletons. The sequenced sample was peripheral blood, obtained in the first trimester of pregnancy. These receptors were taken from a female donor with multiple sclerosis, enrolled in a pregnancy study.

This chain uses TRBV7-8 with TRBJ2-1; 10 bases line up with TRBD2. Germline values: CDR1 SGHVS, CDR2 FQNEAQ. V dropped 5 bases and J dropped 6; count of bases not matched to a gene: 16. There are 18 residues in the CDR3. In DNA, the CDR3 is TGTGCCAGCAGCGCATCCAGGCTGATAGCGGGAGGAGGCAATGAGCAGTTCTTC. This translates into CASSASRLIAGGGNEQFF.

The genes are TRBV28 and TRBJ2-7, with D unresolved. The V end was cut by 2 bases, the J end by 0 bases, with 5 bases between. There are 13 residues in the CDR3. The germline V gene has CDR1 MDHEN and CDR2 SYDVKM. The CDR3 sequence: CASSLLNSYEQYF. For the CDR3, the DNA is TGTGCCAGCAGTTTACTAAACTCCTACGAGCAGTACTTC.

CDR3 DNA: TGTGCCAGCAGCACACTAGCGGGAGTCGAGACCCAGTACTTC. Protein product: CASSTLAGVETQYF. The rearrangement uses TRBV5-4 and TRBJ2-5, with 11 bases matching TRBD2. This CDR3 has 14 residues. V trimming: 4 bases; J trimming: 5 bases; junction bases outside the gene matches: 4. The V gene's germline CDR1 is SGHNT and CDR2 YYREEE (reference sequence).

The chain uses TRBV9 and TRBJ1-1, with D possibly TRBD1 on 5 matching bases. Deletions cut 1 base from V and 1 base from J, with 5 bases between. Germline CDR1 and CDR2: SGDLS and YYNGEE. The CDR3 contains 13 residues. The CDR3 DNA reads as TGTGCCAGCAGCGTACAGGGGAACACTGAAGCTTTCTTT. Protein: CASSVQGNTEAFF.

The chain combines TRBV29-1 with TRBJ2-7; TRBD1 aligns across 9 bases. The trim removed 3 bases at V and 2 bases at J, leaving 2 bases unmatched. The CDR3 has 13 amino acids. Germline V gene data show CDR1 as SQVTM and CDR2 as ANQGSEA. CDR3 sequence reads: CSVEGQGTYEQYF. The DNA of the CDR3 is TGCAGCGTTGAGGGACAGGGCACCTACGAGCAGTACTTC.

The V call is TRBV2, the J call TRBJ2-1; perhaps TRBD2 as D (5 bases). Germline V gene sequence: CDR1 SNHLY, CDR2 FYNNEI. This CDR3 has 15 amino acids. With 4 bases removed from V and 1 base from J, the gap between germline ends came to 11 bases. The CDR3 DNA sequence: TGTGCCAGCAGTGTCTTGGACTCTTCCTACAATGAGCAGTTCTTC. Residues: CASSVLDSSYNEQFF.

V is TRBV19 and J is TRBJ2-2; D is perhaps TRBD1 (5 bases). The CDR3 runs 16 residues. Germline values: CDR1 LNHDA, CDR2 SQIVND (reference sequence). Trimming took 3 bases from V and 2 from J, leaving 13 bases between them. In DNA, the CDR3 is TGTGCCAGTAGTATTAAGGGGATCTTCAACACCGGGGAGCTGTTTTTT. Its protein product is CASSIKGIFNTGELFF.

This chain uses TRBV29-1 with TRBJ1-4; maybe TRBD1 (5 bases). Deletions cut 6 bases from V and 6 bases from J, with 17 bases between. Germline-derived CDR1 and CDR2 are SQVTM and ANQGSEA. The CDR3 contains 14 residues. The CDR3 loop reads CSVGVGGEYEKLFF. The CDR3 DNA reads TGCAGCGTGGGGGTCGGAGGGGAGTATGAAAAACTGTTTTTT.